The clone carrying this T cell receptor (beta chain) was picked up many times. What it binds is not known. These data are taken from a study of CD8 T cells in ankylosing spondylitis. Findings and limits, study-wide: Reportedly, disease-linked clones are significantly enriched in ankylosing spondylitis patients' matched synovial fluid.

TCRdb ran MiXCR on the 5' RACE reads and lists one entry per CDR3 protein. The profile shows roughly 230,000 distinct CDR3 sequences, roughly a tenth of them singletons. The CDR3 sequence is 15 residues long. Unmatched junction bases numbered 8, after V lost 3 bases and J lost 0 bases. Germline CDR1 is DFQATT and CDR2 is SNEGSKA (reference sequence). The V and J genes are TRBV20-1 and TRBJ2-7; 7 bases align to TRBD2. Input material: blood, either unsorted or a sorted T cell fraction (not recorded which). The receptor comes from a male donor with ankylosing spondylitis or in good health (not recorded which). CDR3 in DNA: TGCAGTGCTAGGGACGCTAGCGGTAGCTCCTACGAGCAGTACTTC. Protein sequence: CSARDASGSSYEQYF.